This TCR beta chain is drawn from a study of T cell repertoires in cytomegalovirus infection. The wider study: Public TCR beta signatures were indicative of both CMV infection and a matching HLA type.

Study-wide points: HLA-C-restricted CMV clonotypes gave the most frequent clonotype in two of eight donors. Cumulative public TCR beta family frequency identified carriers of CMV plus the relevant HLA.

Between the trimmed V and J ends, which lost 6 bases and 0 bases, there was a span of 23 bases. Germline V gene lookup returns CDR1 LNHDA and CDR2 SQIVND (reference sequence). This CDR3 comprises 18 residues. Regarding this clonotype: Its antigen is undetermined.

TCRdb passed the reads through MiXCR, listing each CDR3 protein once. This table has approximately 350,000 distinct CDR3 sequences, about 35% appearing once. V gene TRBV19 combines with J gene TRBJ1-1, with D possibly being TRBD1 (5 bases). Specimen: cultured PBMCs, collected from culture after CMV antigen stimulation. The clonotype was recovered from a human donor in good health (CMV status not recorded). Some clones in this sample may be carry-over from other donors' samples. The CDR3 protein is CASRREQGGSGLNTEAFF. CDR3 in DNA: TGTGCCAGTAGGAGGGAGCAGGGAGGGTCGGGCCTGAACACTGAAGCTTTCTTT.